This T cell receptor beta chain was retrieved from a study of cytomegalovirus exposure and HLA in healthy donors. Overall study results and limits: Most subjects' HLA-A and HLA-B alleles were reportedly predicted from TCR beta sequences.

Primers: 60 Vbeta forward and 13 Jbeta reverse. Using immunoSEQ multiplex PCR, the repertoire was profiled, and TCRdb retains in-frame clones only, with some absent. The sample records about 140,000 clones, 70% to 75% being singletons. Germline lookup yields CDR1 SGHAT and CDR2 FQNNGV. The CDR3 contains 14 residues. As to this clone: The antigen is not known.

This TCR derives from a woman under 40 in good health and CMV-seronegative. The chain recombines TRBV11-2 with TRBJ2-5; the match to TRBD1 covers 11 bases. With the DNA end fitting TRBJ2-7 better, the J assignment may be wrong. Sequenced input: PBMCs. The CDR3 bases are TGTGCCAGCGGACCCGGGACAGGGGGAGCCGAGCAGTACTTC. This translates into CASGPGTGGAEQYF.